Below, one T cell receptor (beta chain) is given with its context. These data are taken from a study of blood T cells in healthy people across ages. Primed by a sample-barcoded 5' primer and a J-beta primer mix, a second PCR proceeded for about 7 to 12 cycles. From the 5' RACE reads, TCRdb called clonotypes with MiXCR, one entry per CDR3 protein. The data contain 790,000 or so distinct CDR3 sequences, 46% of them singletons. CDR1 and CDR2 from the germline V gene are PRHDT and FYEKMQ (reference sequence). The CDR3 has 15 amino acids. V dropped 7 bases and J dropped 3; count of bases not matched to a gene: 11.

V usage is TRBV13 and J usage is TRBJ2-7; 8 positions agree with TRBD1. The sequence came from a man at least 80 years old in good health. The sequencing input was blood. The CDR3 spells CASNRLGQGVYEQYF. CDR3 nucleotide sequence: TGTGCCAGCAACCGACTTGGACAGGGTGTCTACGAGCAGTACTTC.